This TCR beta chain was observed in a study of blood T cell repertoires in COVID-19. Overall study: The United States, Italy and Spain provided the acute and convalescent COVID-19 samples. In each case, the material was cDNA or gDNA derived from T cells, B-cell-depleted T cells, or PBMCs.

The CDR3 has 14 residues. Germline V gene lookup returns CDR1 KGHSH and CDR2 LQKENI. V was cut by 1 base and J by 6 bases, with 10 bases left in between. Source study methods: It was from reference gene primer amplification that nucleated cell counts were estimated. Data came from immunoSEQ multiplex PCR; TCRdb stores just in-frame clones and leaves some out. D and trimming were read from the DNA, whereas the V and J calls and clone size are those reported in that table. Among 200,000 to 300,000 clones listed, around four fifths were seen once. This TCR came from a woman at least 80 years old with acute or convalescent COVID-19. The chain uses TRBV18 and TRBJ2-1; D is perhaps TRBD1 (5 bases). Sequenced material: peripheral blood. The CDR3 loop is CASSPLGARNEQFF. The CDR3 coding sequence is TGTGCCAGCTCACCACTAGGGGCGCGCAATGAGCAGTTCTTC.